Detailed here is one T cell receptor (beta chain). The antigen remains undetermined. CDR1 and CDR2 from the germline V gene are SNHLY and FYNNEI. The CDR3 length is 14 residues. Trimming left V 2 bases short and J 0 bases short, with 4 bases between. These data originate in a study of shared clonotypes between healthy human individuals. Study overall: Ranging from 18 to 49 in age, donors were a couple of women and three men.

How the authors handled the data: Filtering differed for immunoSEQ, which gave only junction sequences without quality scores. Sequencing used immunoSEQ multiplex PCR; TCRdb keeps in-frame clones, though not all of them. V, J and clone size are taken as reported in that table, and D and trimming were inferred from the DNA itself. The sample yields over a million clones, approximately 98% seen once. Study-level points and caveats: When naive CD4 clonotypes were compared across a few donors, 4% to 5.5% were shared. Non-shared clonotypes had lower generation probabilities than those shared by all four donors.

Sequenced sample: naive CD4+ T cells sorted from blood. The subset is: CD45RA+ positively selected. This clonotype originated in a man aged 25 to 45 in good health. The chain carries TRBV2 and TRBJ2-2; D not certain. CDR3 residues: CASSENTNTGELFF. The CDR3 nucleotides read TGTGCCAGCAGTGAAAACACGAACACCGGGGAGCTGTTTTTT.